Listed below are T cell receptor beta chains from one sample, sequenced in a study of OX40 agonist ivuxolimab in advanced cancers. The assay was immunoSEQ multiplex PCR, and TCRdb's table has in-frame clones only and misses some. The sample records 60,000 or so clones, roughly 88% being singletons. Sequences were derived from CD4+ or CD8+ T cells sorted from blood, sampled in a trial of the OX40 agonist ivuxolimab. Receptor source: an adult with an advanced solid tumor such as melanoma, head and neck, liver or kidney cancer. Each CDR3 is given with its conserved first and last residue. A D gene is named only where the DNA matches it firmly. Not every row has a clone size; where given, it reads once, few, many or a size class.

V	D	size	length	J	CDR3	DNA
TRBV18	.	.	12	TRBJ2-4	CASSGAEDIQYF	TGTGCCAGCTCAGGAGCGGAAGACATTCAGTACTTC
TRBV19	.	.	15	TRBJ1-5	CASRLQGTGNQPQHF	TGTGCCAGTAGGTTACAGGGTACGGGTAATCAGCCCCAGCATTTT
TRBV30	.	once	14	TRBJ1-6	CAWRKAAINSPLHF	TGTGCCTGGAGAAAGGCAGCAATTAATTCACCCCTCCACTTT
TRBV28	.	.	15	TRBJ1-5	CASSLKGTNFGPQHF	TGTGCCAGCAGTTTAAAAGGGACGAACTTTGGGCCCCAGCATTTT
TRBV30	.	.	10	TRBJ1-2	CALGVYGYTF	TGTGCCTTAGGGGTCTATGGCTACACCTTC
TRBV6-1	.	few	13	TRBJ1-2	CASSVESNYGYTF	TGTGCCAGCAGTGTAGAGTCAAACTATGGCTACACCTTC
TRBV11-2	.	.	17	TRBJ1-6	CASSHTGRSSYNSPLHF	TGTGCCAGCAGCCACACAGGGAGGAGCTCCTATAATTCACCCCTCCACTTT
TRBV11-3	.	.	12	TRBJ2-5	CASSAAEWTQYF	TGTGCCAGCAGCGCGGCAGAGTGGACCCAGTACTTC
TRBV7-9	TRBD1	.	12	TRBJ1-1	CASSSGQGSAFF	TGTGCCAGCAGCTCGGGACAGGGCTCGGCTTTCTTT
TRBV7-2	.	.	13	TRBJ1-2	CASSPDSTYGYTF	TGTGCCAGCAGCCCGGACAGTACCTATGGCTACACCTTC
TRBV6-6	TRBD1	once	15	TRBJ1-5	CASSPRQGDGQPQHF	TGTGCCAGCAGCCCCAGACAGGGTGACGGTCAGCCCCAGCATTTT
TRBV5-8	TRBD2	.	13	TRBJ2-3	CASSLRGVDTQYF	TGTGCCAGCAGCTTGCGGGGGGTGGATACGCAGTATTTT
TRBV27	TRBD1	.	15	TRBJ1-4	CASSTLTGGREKLFF	TGTGCCAGCAGTACTCTAACAGGGGGGAGGGAAAAACTGTTTTTT
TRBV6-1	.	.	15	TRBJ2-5	CASSTPQGNQETQYF	TGTGCCAGCAGTACCCCACAGGGAAACCAAGAGACCCAGTACTTC
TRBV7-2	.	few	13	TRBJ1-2	CASSLTVNYGYTF	TGTGCCAGCAGCTTGACAGTTAACTATGGCTACACCTTC
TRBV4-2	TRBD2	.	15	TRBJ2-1	CASSRPRLAGNEQFF	TGTGCCAGCAGCCGACCAAGACTAGCGGGCAATGAGCAGTTCTTC
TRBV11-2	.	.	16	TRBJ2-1	CASSSRSGQGWDEQFF	TGTGCCAGCAGCTCACGCTCCGGGCAGGGTTGGGATGAGCAGTTCTTC
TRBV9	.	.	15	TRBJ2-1	CASSVGAGAYNEQFF	TGTGCCAGCAGCGTAGGGGCGGGGGCTTACAATGAGCAGTTCTTC
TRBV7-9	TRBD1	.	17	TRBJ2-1	CASSLWDRAIGSNEQFF	TGTGCCAGCAGCTTATGGGACAGAGCCATCGGGTCAAATGAGCAGTTCTTC
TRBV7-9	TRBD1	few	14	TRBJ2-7	CASSLPQGDYEQYF	TGTGCCAGCAGCTTACCGCAGGGGGACTACGAGCAGTACTTC
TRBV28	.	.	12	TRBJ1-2	CASSSVNYGYTF	TGTGCCAGCAGTTCCGTTAACTATGGCTACACCTTC
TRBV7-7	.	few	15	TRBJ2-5	CASSLEQGDSETQYF	TGTGCTAGCAGCTTAGAACAGGGAGACTCGGAGACCCAGTACTTC
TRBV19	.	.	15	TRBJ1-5	CASSRQGTNNQPQHF	TGTGCCAGTAGCAGGCAGGGTACAAACAATCAGCCCCAGCATTTT
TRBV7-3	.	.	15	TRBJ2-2	CASSPGTLNTGELFF	TGTGCCAGCAGCCCGGGGACGTTGAACACCGGGGAGCTGTTTTTT
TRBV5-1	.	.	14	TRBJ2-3	CASSSQGSTDTQYF	TGCGCCAGCAGCTCACAGGGATCCACAGATACGCAGTATTTT
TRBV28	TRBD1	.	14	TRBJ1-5	CASSLGQRNQPQHF	TGTGCCAGCAGCCTGGGACAGCGAAATCAGCCCCAGCATTTT
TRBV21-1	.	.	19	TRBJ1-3	CASSKELGQGQNSGNTIYF	TGTGCCAGCAGCAAAGAGCTTGGACAGGGGCAAAACTCTGGAAACACCATATATTTT
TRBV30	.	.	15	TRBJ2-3	CAWGPVAAGTDTQYF	TGTGCCTGGGGCCCTGTCGCGGCCGGCACAGATACGCAGTATTTT
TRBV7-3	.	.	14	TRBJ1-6	CASSLNPGDSPLHF	TGTGCCAGCAGCTTAAATCCGGGGGATTCACCCCTCCACTTT
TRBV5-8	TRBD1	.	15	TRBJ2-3	CASSPWTGREGTQYF	TGTGCCAGCAGCCCCTGGACAGGGAGAGAGGGTACGCAGTATTTT
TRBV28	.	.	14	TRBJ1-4	CASRDQGRKEKLFF	TGTGCCAGCAGGGACCAGGGGCGTAAGGAAAAACTGTTTTTT
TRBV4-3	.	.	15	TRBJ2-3	CASSQGQVRADTQYF	TGCGCCAGCAGCCAAGGACAGGTTAGGGCAGATACGCAGTATTTT
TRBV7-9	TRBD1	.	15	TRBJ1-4	CASSVRQGLGEKLFF	TGTGCCAGCAGCGTAAGACAGGGGTTAGGCGAAAAACTGTTTTTT
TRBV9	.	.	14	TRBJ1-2	CASSVGKGGEGYTF	TGTGCCAGCAGCGTAGGCAAAGGGGGAGAGGGCTACACCTTC
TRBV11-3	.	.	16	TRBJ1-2	CASSLDTPGGTYGYTF	TGTGCCAGCAGCTTAGACACCCCTGGGGGAACCTATGGCTACACCTTC
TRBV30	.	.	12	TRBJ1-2	CASPGTSYGYTF	TGTGCCTCGCCGGGAACATCATATGGCTACACCTTC
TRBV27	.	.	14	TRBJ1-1	CASSLKVQNTEAFF	TGTGCCAGCAGTTTAAAGGTTCAGAACACTGAAGCTTTCTTT
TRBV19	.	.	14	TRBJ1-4	CASSMWATNEKLFF	TGTGCCAGTAGTATGTGGGCAACTAATGAAAAACTGTTTTTT
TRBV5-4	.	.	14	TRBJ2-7	CASSWHQGTASQYF	TGTGCCAGCAGCTGGCATCAGGGAACGGCGTCGCAGTACTTC
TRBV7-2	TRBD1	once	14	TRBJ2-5	CASGPGTGRETQYF	TGTGCCAGCGGCCCGGGGACAGGCAGAGAGACCCAGTACTTC
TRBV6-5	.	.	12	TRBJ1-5	CASKPWDQPQHF	TGTGCCAGCAAGCCGTGGGATCAGCCCCAGCATTTT
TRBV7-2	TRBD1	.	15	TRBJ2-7	CASSPGQGYYYEQYF	TGTGCCAGCAGCCCCGGACAGGGATACTACTACGAGCAGTACTTC
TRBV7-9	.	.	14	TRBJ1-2	CASSLMVAGYGYTF	TGTGCCAGCAGCTTGATGGTGGCCGGCTATGGCTACACCTTC
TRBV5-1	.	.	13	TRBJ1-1	CASSIQKNTEAFF	TGCGCCAGCAGCATACAGAAGAACACTGAAGCTTTCTTT
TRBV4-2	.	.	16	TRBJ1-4	CASSQDWRARNEKLFF	TGTGCCAGCAGCCAAGATTGGAGGGCGCGGAATGAAAAACTGTTTTTT
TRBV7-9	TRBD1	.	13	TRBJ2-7	CASSLGQGGEQYF	TGTGCCAGCAGCTTAGGACAGGGGGGCGAGCAGTACTTC
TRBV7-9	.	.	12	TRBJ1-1	CASNHQNTEAFF	TGTGCCAGCAACCATCAAAACACTGAAGCTTTCTTT
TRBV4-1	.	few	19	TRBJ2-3	CASSSGPGRGVASTDTQYF	TGCGCCAGCAGCTCAGGGCCGGGGCGGGGAGTCGCTAGCACAGATACGCAGTATTTT
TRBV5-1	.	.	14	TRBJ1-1	CASSLIGLNTEAFF	TGCGCCAGCAGCTTGATAGGTTTGAACACTGAAGCTTTCTTT
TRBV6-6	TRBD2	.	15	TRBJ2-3	CASSFSRGDTDTQYF	TGTGCCAGCAGTTTCTCGCGGGGGGACACAGATACGCAGTATTTT
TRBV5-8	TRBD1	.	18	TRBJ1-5	CASSLGGTGFFSNQPQHF	TGTGCCAGCAGCTTGGGAGGGACAGGGTTTTTTAGCAATCAGCCCCAGCATTTT
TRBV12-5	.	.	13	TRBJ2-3	CASTLGSTDTQYF	TGTGCTAGTACTCTAGGAAGCACAGATACGCAGTATTTT
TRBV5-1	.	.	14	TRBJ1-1	CASSSAGERGEAFF	TGCGCCAGCAGCTCGGCAGGGGAGAGGGGTGAAGCTTTCTTT
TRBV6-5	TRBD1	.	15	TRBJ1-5	CASSYMRGPGQPQHF	TGTGCCAGCAGTTACATGAGGGGGCCAGGTCAGCCCCAGCATTTT
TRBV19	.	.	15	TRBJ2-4	CASRTQGAAKNIQYF	TGTGCCAGTAGGACACAGGGTGCGGCCAAAAACATTCAGTACTTC
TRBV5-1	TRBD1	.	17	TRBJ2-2	CASSLTIPQGATGELFF	TGCGCCAGCAGCTTAACTATACCGCAGGGGGCTACCGGGGAGCTGTTTTTT
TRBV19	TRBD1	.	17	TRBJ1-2	CASSIGQGGPHGNGYTF	TGTGCCAGTAGTATCGGTCAGGGGGGCCCCCACGGCAATGGCTACACCTTC
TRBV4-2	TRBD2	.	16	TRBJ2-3	CASSQGLAVSTDTQYF	TGTGCCAGCAGCCAAGGACTAGCGGTTAGCACAGATACGCAGTATTTT